The rows below give T cell receptor beta chains drawn from one sample of a study of blood T cell repertoires in COVID-19. The table came from immunoSEQ multiplex PCR; TCRdb's copy has only in-frame clones and leaves some out. The sample contains roughly 260,000 clones, about nine tenths of which appear only once. The material sequenced was peripheral blood. These receptors originate from a man between 60 and 70 years old who had recovered from COVID-19. The CDR3 runs from the conserved cysteine through the conserved F or W. D genes are given only for firm matches. Clone size is given for some rows only: seen once, a few or many times, or a class if the clone is expanded.

NA TRBJ1-1 NA TRBV9 CASSVGGKESEAFF TGTGCCAGCAGCGTCGGGGGAAAAGAGTCTGAAGCTTTCTTT
TRBD1 TRBJ1-1 NA TRBV5-6 CASSHTSSRGPEAFF TGTGCCAGCAGCCATACCAGCTCCAGGGGGCCCGAAGCTTTCTTT
NA TRBJ1-2 once TRBV7-3 CASSPGLGQYGYTF TGTGCCAGCAGCCCAGGGTTAGGACAGTATGGCTACACCTTC
NA TRBJ1-1 few TRBV12-2 CASREKQMNTEAFF TGTGCAAGTCGGGAGAAACAAATGAACACTGAAGCTTTCTTT
NA TRBJ1-2 NA TRBV24-1 CATSDFWGPSYGYTF TGTGCCACCAGTGATTTTTGGGGGCCGAGCTATGGCTACACCTTC
TRBD1 TRBJ1-5 NA TRBV5-8 CASTRLAGGYQPQHF TGTGCCAGCACTAGGCTGGCAGGGGGCTATCAGCCCCAGCATTTT
TRBD2 TRBJ2-5 NA TRBV3-1/TRBV3-2 CASSPGVGLARQTQYF TGTGCCAGCAGCCCAGGGGTGGGACTAGCCCGGCAGACCCAGTACTTC
NA TRBJ2-5 NA TRBV5-1 CASSLPTNRGETQYF TGCGCCAGCAGCCTACCGACAAATAGGGGCGAGACCCAGTACTTC
NA TRBJ2-3 NA TRBV5-1 CASSFRQARDTQYF TGCGCCAGCAGCTTTCGACAGGCCAGAGATACGCAGTATTTT
TRBD1 TRBJ1-1 NA TRBV12-3/TRBV12-4 CASIFGTGLRAFF TGTGCCAGCATTTTCGGGACAGGTTTAAGGGCTTTCTTT
NA TRBJ1-2 NA TRBV7-2 CASQQGNYGYTF TGTGCCAGCCAGCAGGGGAACTATGGCTACACCTTC
NA TRBJ2-7 NA TRBV6-5 CASSYSPGSSYEQYF TGTGCCAGCAGTTACTCTCCGGGGAGCTCCTACGAGCAGTACTTC
NA TRBJ1-2 NA TRBV28 CASSRVTYGYTF TGTGCCAGCAGTAGAGTCACCTATGGCTACACCTTC
NA TRBJ1-6 once TRBV6-4 CASSELQKGAPLHF TGTGCCAGCAGTGAACTCCAGAAAGGGGCACCCCTCCACTTT
NA TRBJ2-3 once TRBV7-2 CASRSSTDTQYF TGTGCCAGCAGGTCGAGCACAGATACGCAGTATTTT